The present T cell receptor (beta chain) was sequenced within a study of shared clonotypes between healthy human individuals. Some 30,000 T cell genomes, or approximately 200 ng DNA, went into the sorted-subset replicate PCRs. Method: immunoSEQ multiplex PCR; TCRdb's copy keeps in-frame clones and lacks some. The data hold almost 700,000 clones, with 92% observed a single time. Positive CCR7 selection of CD45RO-negative cells yielded the naive CD8 cells, and terminally differentiated effector memory CD45RA+ cells were excluded. A note on this clone: What it recognizes is unknown.

Germline V gene data show CDR1 as MDHEN and CDR2 as SYDVKM. V was cut by 4 bases and J by 2 bases, with 21 bases left in between. The CDR3 consists of 17 residues. Overall study findings and caveats: Naive CD4 clonotypes overlapped across a handful of donors at about 5%.

The source material was naive CD8+ T cells sorted from blood. The rearrangement links TRBV28 to TRBJ2-7; D tentatively reads TRBD1 or TRBD2 (5 bases each). The TCR originated in a young man in good health. CDR3 residues: CASSSLPGTAGTYEQYF. The DNA of the CDR3 is TGTGCCAGCAGTTCCCTCCCCGGGACGGCCGGAACCTACGAGCAGTACTTC.